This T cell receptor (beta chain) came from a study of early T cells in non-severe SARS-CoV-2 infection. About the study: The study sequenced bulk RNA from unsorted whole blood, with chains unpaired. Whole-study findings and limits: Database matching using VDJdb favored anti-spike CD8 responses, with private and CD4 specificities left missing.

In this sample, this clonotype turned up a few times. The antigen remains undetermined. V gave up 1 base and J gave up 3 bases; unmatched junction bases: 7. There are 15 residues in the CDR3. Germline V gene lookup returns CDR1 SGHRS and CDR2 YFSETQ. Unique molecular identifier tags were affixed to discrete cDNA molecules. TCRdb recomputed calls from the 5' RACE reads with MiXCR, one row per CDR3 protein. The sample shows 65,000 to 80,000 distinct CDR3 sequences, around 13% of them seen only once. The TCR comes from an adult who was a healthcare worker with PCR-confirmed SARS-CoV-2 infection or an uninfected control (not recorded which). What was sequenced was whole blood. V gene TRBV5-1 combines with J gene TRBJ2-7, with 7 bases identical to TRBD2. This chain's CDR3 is CASSLFETSSYEQYF. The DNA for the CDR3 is TGCGCCAGCAGCTTGTTTGAGACTAGCAGCTACGAGCAGTACTTC.